These 3 T cell receptor beta chains originate from one sample sequenced in a study of blood T cell repertoires in COVID-19. Only in-frame clones appear in the TCRdb table, and some are missing; sequencing was by immunoSEQ multiplex PCR. Counted here are about 670,000 clones, more than 80% occurring once; the ten biggest clones make up roughly 0.25%. The sequencing sample was made of peripheral blood. These receptors all come from a young woman with acute or convalescent COVID-19.

The chain uses TRBV19 and TRBJ1-1; TRBD1 agrees at 7 bases. V dropped 11 bases and J dropped 0; count of bases not matched to a gene: 18. Germline CDR1 reads LNHDA; CDR2 reads SQIVND (reference sequence). The CDR3 spans 17 residues. CDR3 protein: CACHSRDRALVNTEAFF. In DNA, the CDR3 is TGTGCCTGCCATAGTAGAGACAGGGCTCTCGTGAACACTGAAGCTTTCTTT.

The chain uses TRBV9 and TRBJ1-6; tentative D call: TRBD1 (6 bases). The V and J ends lost 3 bases and 4 bases respectively, with 14 bases between them. This CDR3 has 16 amino acids. Germline CDR1 SGDLS, CDR2 YYNGEE. Here the CDR3 reads CASSEGDRLYNSPLHF. The CDR3 region has the DNA TGTGCCAGCAGCGAGGGGGACCGACTTTATAATTCACCCCTCCACTTT. Complete variable domain (other parts from reference TRBV9 and TRBJ1-6): DSGVTQTPKHLITATGQRVTLRCSPRSGDLSVYWYQQSLDQGLQFLIQYYNGEERAKGNILERFSAQQFPDLHSELNLSSLELGDSALYFCASSEGDRLYNSPLHFGNGTRLTVT.

The V and J genes are TRBV5-1 and TRBJ2-3; D is uncertain. Germline lookup yields CDR1 SGHRS and CDR2 YFSETQ. CDR3 length: 13 amino acids. The V end lost 0 bases, the J end lost 6 bases, and 8 bases lay between the germline ends. CDR3 DNA: TGCGCCAGCAGCTTGGCGGGTGTCGATACGCAGTATTTT. Protein product: CASSLAGVDTQYF. Looking up the rest from reference TRBV5-1 and TRBJ2-3 gives the full variable domain: KAGVTQTPRYLIKTRGQQVTLSCSPISGHRSVSWYQQTPGQGLQFLFEYFSETQRNKGNFPGRFSGRQFSNSRSEMNVSTLELGDSALYLCASSLAGVDTQYFGPGTRLTVL.